This T cell receptor (beta chain) appears in the sequencing data of a study of T cells after yellow fever vaccination. Across the study: Fractions of low cell number were prepared using SMART-Seq v4 Ultra Low Input. Study-wide findings and caveats: Clones that expanded after primary vaccination mostly reappeared after the booster (96% CD4, roughly 90% CD8).

The CDR3 runs to 14 residues. Trimming removed 1 base at V and 2 bases at J, with 10 bases between. Germline CDR1 is SQVTM and CDR2 is ANQGSEA. TCRdb processed the 5' RACE reads anew with MiXCR; each CDR3 protein has one entry. The table includes about 58,000 distinct CDR3 sequences, approximately 6.9% detected once. As concerns this clonotype: Its specificity is unknown.

The genes are TRBV29-1 and TRBJ2-3; TRBD2 might be the D (6 bases). This receptor was obtained from a young man who received the YFV17D yellow fever vaccine. The starting material was CD8+ T cells sorted from PBMCs, obtained on the day of the first yellow fever vaccination. Here the CDR3 reads CSVEGAGNTDTQYF. CDR3 in DNA: TGCAGCGTTGAAGGTGCGGGAAACACAGATACGCAGTATTTT.